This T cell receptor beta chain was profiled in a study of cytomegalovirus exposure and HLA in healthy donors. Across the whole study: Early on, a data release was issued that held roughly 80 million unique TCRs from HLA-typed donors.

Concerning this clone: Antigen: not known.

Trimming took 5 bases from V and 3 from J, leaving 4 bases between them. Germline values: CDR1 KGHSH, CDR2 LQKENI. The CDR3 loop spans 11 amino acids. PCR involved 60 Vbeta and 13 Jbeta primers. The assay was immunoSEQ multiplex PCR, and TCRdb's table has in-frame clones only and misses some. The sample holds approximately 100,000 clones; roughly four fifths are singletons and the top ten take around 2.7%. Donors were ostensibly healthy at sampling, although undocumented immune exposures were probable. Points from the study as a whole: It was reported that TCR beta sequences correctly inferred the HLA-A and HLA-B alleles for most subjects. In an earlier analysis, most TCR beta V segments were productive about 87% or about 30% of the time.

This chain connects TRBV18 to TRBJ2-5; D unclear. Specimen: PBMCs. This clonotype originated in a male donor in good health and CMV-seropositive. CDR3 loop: CASSSKETQYF. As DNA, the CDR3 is TGTGCCAGCTCATCTAAAGAGACCCAGTACTTC.